The source of this T cell receptor (beta chain) is a study of cytomegalovirus exposure and HLA in healthy donors. Between the trimmed V and J ends, which lost 3 bases and 1 base, there was a span of 9 bases. The CDR3 loop spans 14 amino acids. Germline V CDR1 and CDR2: SGHTA, FQGNSA. The study, taken as a whole, reports: There were a few CMV-associated chains whose specificity for CMV antigens was confirmed in vitro.

Regarding this clone: Its antigen is undetermined. Other DNA sequences from this sample encode an identical CDR3 as well.

Method: immunoSEQ multiplex PCR; TCRdb's copy keeps in-frame clones and lacks some. The sample contains 100,000 to 150,000 clones, over 85% of which appear only once. The material sequenced was PBMCs. J is TRBJ1-1 and V is TRBV7-2; tentative D call: TRBD1 (5 bases). The sequence was collected from a man under 40 in good health and CMV-seronegative. The CDR3 sequence is CASSFGGWNTEAFF. The CDR3 bases are TGTGCCAGCAGCTTCGGGGGTTGGAACACTGAAGCTTTCTTT.